A single sample is the source of the 5 T cell receptor beta chains below, sequenced in a study of blood T cells in healthy people across ages (dated by TCRdb to the mid-2010s). Library creation used 5' RACE. For sequencing, an Illumina HiSeq 2500 was employed. A second PCR of about 7 to 12 cycles was performed with a sample-barcoded 5' primer and a J-beta primer mix. Using fastp at Q25 and MiXCR, TCRdb reprocessed the public reads and kept productive beta chains. Identical CDR3 protein sequences are pooled into one entry, listed with their most common genes and DNA. The sample data list over a million distinct CDR3 sequences, and 55% to 75% of these were observed just once. The ten largest account for over 5% of the sample. Sequencing was performed on blood. The receptors here all came from a man between 18 and 29 years old in good health.

This clonotype was picked up many times. The genes are TRBV6-5 and TRBJ2-1, with D possibly matching TRBD1 (5 bases). Germline V gives CDR1 MNHEY, CDR2 SVGAGI. The ends were cut back, 4 bases at V and 6 bases at J, with 13 bases in the middle. The CDR3 covers 14 residues. CDR3 sequence reads: CASSSDSWGNEQFF. CDR3 nucleotide sequence: TGTGCCAGCAGTTCCGACAGCTGGGGCAATGAGCAGTTCTTC.

This chain uses TRBV24-1 with TRBJ2-1, with D perhaps TRBD2 (6 bases). Germline V gene lookup returns CDR1 KGHDR and CDR2 SFDVKD. Trimming removed 2 bases at V and 1 base at J, with 8 bases between. CDR3 length equals 15 residues. In DNA, the CDR3 is TGTGCCACCAGTGATTCAGGACTATCCTACAATGAGCAGTTCTTC. Protein: CATSDSGLSYNEQFF.

The V and J genes are TRBV18 and TRBJ2-7; D unclear. This CDR3 is built from 14 residues. Trimming shortened V by 0 bases and J by 2 bases, and 8 bases separated the two germline ends. CDR1 and CDR2 (germline): KGHSH, LQKENI. This chain's CDR3 is CASSPPPRTYEQYF. The CDR3 DNA reads as TGTGCCAGCTCACCACCGCCGCGTACCTACGAGCAGTACTTC.

The CDR3 DNA sequence: TGTGCCAGCAGCCGACTAGCGGGGGGGTATAAGGAGACCCAGTACTTC. Its translation is CASSRLAGGYKETQYF. This chain joins TRBV7-8 and TRBJ2-7, with 14 bases aligning to TRBD2. The end of the DNA fits TRBJ2-5 better, so the J call may be wrong. Looked up from germline, CDR1 is SGHVS and CDR2 is FQNEAQ. This CDR3 comprises 16 residues.

This clonotype was seen only once. One junction end disagrees with the germline gene, perhaps due to a read error. This chain links TRBV7-9 with TRBJ2-5, with 7 positions matching TRBD2. Germline V gives CDR1 SEHNR, CDR2 FQNEAQ (reference sequence). The CDR3 loop spans 14 amino acids. This CDR3 reads CASSVAGPQETQYF. The DNA of the CDR3 is TGTGCCAGCAGCGTAGCGGGCCCCCAAGAGACCCAGTACTTC.